These 25 T cell receptor beta chains were sequenced from one sample in a study of T cell responses to AZD1222 COVID-19 vaccine (dated by TCRdb to the early 2020s). The library was prepared using the immunoSEQ multiplex PCR assay. TCRdb took over this immuneACCESS table, retaining in-frame rearrangements with V and J assigned. Such tables are incomplete; in checked studies, under half of the missing clones stem from an unresolved V gene, and the remainder is unexplained. In this sample the table shows approximately 100,000 clones, around 94% of which occur a single time. Roughly 2.2% of the sample belongs to the ten largest clones. Read against the paper, the sample's time point label means: baseline before first vaccination. Sequences were derived from peripheral blood, sampled on day 0 of AZD1222 vaccination. The origin of the receptors is an adult in good health.

The gene calls are TRBV5-4 and TRBJ1-2, with D tentatively TRBD1 (5 bases). Germline lookup yields CDR1 SGHNT and CDR2 YYREEE (reference sequence). Trimming took off 0 bases at V and 2 bases at J, with 5 bases between the two ends. The CDR3 is 13 residues long. CDR3 nucleotide sequence: TGTGCCAGCAGCTTGGACAGGAACTATGGCTACACCTTC. Protein sequence: CASSLDRNYGYTF.

The V and J genes are TRBV28 and TRBJ2-5, with D perhaps matching TRBD2 (6 bases). The CDR3 has 15 amino acids. CDR1 is MDHEN, CDR2 SYDVKM, per germline. V lost 5 bases and J lost 1, with 14 bases in between. CDR3 DNA: TGTGCCAGCAGTCGACCTAGGGGAGGCCAAGAGACCCAGTACTTC. This encodes CASSRPRGGQETQYF.

This chain joins TRBV5-1 and TRBJ2-5; 7 bases line up with TRBD1. CDR3 length: 15 residues. V gave up 6 bases and J gave up 3 bases; unmatched junction bases: 11. CDR1 is SGHRS, CDR2 YFSETQ, per germline. The CDR3 region has the DNA TGCGCCAGCACCCGCCTGGCCGGGACAGAAGAGACCCAGTACTTC. This codes for CASTRLAGTEETQYF.

This clone appeared once. This chain connects TRBV4-1 to TRBJ1-5; D not certain. The germline V gene encodes CDR1 MGHRA and CDR2 YSYEKL. The CDR3 loop spans 15 amino acids. With 1 base removed from V and 0 bases from J, the gap between germline ends came to 7 bases. Here the CDR3 reads CASSQVVYSNQPQHF. The CDR3 DNA reads as TGCGCCAGCAGCCAAGTCGTCTATAGCAATCAGCCCCAGCATTTT.

The chain is built from TRBV19 and TRBJ1-1, with 7 positions matching TRBD1. The CDR3 has 13 amino acids. Germline CDR1 and CDR2: LNHDA and SQIVND (reference sequence). V was clipped by 11 bases and J by 6 bases; unmatched bases: 12. The CDR3 protein is CACFEGAGAEAFF. The CDR3 DNA is TGTGCCTGCTTTGAGGGGGCAGGTGCTGAAGCTTTCTTT. The full variable domain, in which reference TRBV19 and TRBJ1-1 provide the parts outside the CDR3, is DGGITQSPKYLFRKEGQNVTLSCEQNLNHDAMYWYRQDPGQGLRLIYYSQIVNDFQKGDIAEGYSVSREKKESFPLTVTSAQKNPTAFYLCACFEGAGAEAFFGQGTRLTVV.

V gene TRBV7-2 combines with J gene TRBJ1-1; D is possibly TRBD1 (5 bases). The CDR3 contains 14 residues. Germline values: CDR1 SGHTA, CDR2 FQGNSA. V lost 5 bases, J lost 4 bases, and 14 bases lay in between. The CDR3 nucleotides are TGTGCCAGCAGCATTCTGGACATGTCCACTGAAGCTTTCTTT. It translates to CASSILDMSTEAFF.

The J gene is TRBJ2-7, the V gene TRBV6-5; a possible D gene is TRBD1 (5 bases). Deletions cut 0 bases from V and 5 bases from J, with 11 bases between. This CDR3 is built from 14 residues. Germline CDR1 is MNHEY and CDR2 is SVGAGI. In nucleotides, the CDR3 is TGTGCCAGCAGTTACTCGAGTCTAGGGGACGAGCAGTACTTC. Protein product: CASSYSSLGDEQYF.

The genes are TRBV2 and TRBJ1-2; TRBD1 might be the D (6 bases). With 4 bases removed from V and 6 bases from J, the gap between germline ends came to 15 bases. This CDR3 region has 14 residues. In germline, CDR1 is SNHLY, CDR2 FYNNEI. The CDR3 sequence is CASSVTGRMDGYTF. The CDR3, as DNA: TGTGCCAGCAGTGTAACAGGGAGGATGGATGGCTACACCTTC. Combining the CDR3 with reference TRBV2 and TRBJ1-2 gives the whole variable domain EPEVTQTPSHQVTQMGQEVILRCVPISNHLYFYWYRQILGQKVEFLVSFYNNEISEKSEIFDDQFSVERPDGSNFTLKIRSTKLEDSAMYFCASSVTGRMDGYTFGSGTRLTVV.

J is TRBJ1-3 and V is TRBV18; D not certain. Germline loops: CDR1 KGHSH, CDR2 LQKENI. Deletions cut 3 bases from V and 1 base from J, with 10 bases between. CDR3 length equals 15 residues. The CDR3, as DNA: TGTGCCAGCTCACCCCCCTTGATGTCTGGAAACACCATATATTTT. Its translation: CASSPPLMSGNTIYF.

The chain combines TRBV6-5 with TRBJ1-1; maybe TRBD1 (5 bases). This CDR3 contains 14 residues. CDR1 is MNHEY, CDR2 SVGAGI, per germline. The V end was cut by 5 bases, the J end by 1 base, with 11 bases between. The CDR3 spells CASSPGPENTEAFF. The CDR3 nucleotides are TGTGCCAGCAGTCCGGGACCCGAGAACACTGAAGCTTTCTTT.

V gene TRBV11-2 combines with J gene TRBJ1-1; tentative D call: TRBD1 (5 bases). From germline, CDR1 is SGHAT and CDR2 FQNNGV. There are 16 residues in the CDR3. V lost 4 bases and J 1 base, leaving 16 bases between the germline ends. The CDR3 sequence is CASSSLRGKRNTEAFF. As DNA, the CDR3 is TGTGCCAGCAGCTCCCTACGGGGCAAAAGGAACACTGAAGCTTTCTTT.

The chain links TRBV19 to TRBJ2-7; D is unresolved. The CDR3 runs to 15 residues. The germline V and J ends were trimmed by 4 bases and 3 bases, with 16 bases remaining between them. Germline V gene data show CDR1 as LNHDA and CDR2 as SQIVND (reference sequence). In DNA form, the CDR3 reads TGTGCCAGTAGTAGCGGCACCGGAGCTCTCTACGAGCAGTACTTC. Translating gives CASSSGTGALYEQYF.

This chain links TRBV10-2 with TRBJ2-1, with 15 bases aligning to TRBD2. The CDR3 has 20 residues. V was pared by 7 bases and J by 0 bases, with 13 bases of the junction left unmatched. CDR1 WSHSY and CDR2 SAAADI come from the germline V gene. The CDR3: CASKPTPGLAGGSSYNEQFF. CDR3 sequence (DNA): TGCGCCAGCAAACCGACTCCGGGACTAGCGGGAGGAAGCTCCTACAATGAGCAGTTCTTC.

The CDR3: CSVTRGGAGEQFF. CDR3 coding DNA: TGCAGCGTTACCCGCGGGGGGGCGGGAGAGCAGTTCTTC. This chain uses TRBV29-1 with TRBJ2-1; 9 bases match TRBD2. V lost 5 bases to trimming and J lost 10 bases; unmatched junction nucleotides: 9. The CDR3 is made up of 13 amino acids. Germline V lookup: CDR1 SQVTM, CDR2 ANQGSEA.

The chain uses TRBV6-1 and TRBJ1-2; D is possibly TRBD1 (5 bases). Germline assignment: CDR1 MNHNS and CDR2 SASEGT. This CDR3 contains 14 residues. The ends were cut back, 1 base at V and 5 bases at J, with 11 bases in the middle. The CDR3 sequence: CASSEVEGIYGYTF. DNA for the CDR3: TGTGCCAGCAGTGAAGTTGAGGGGATATATGGCTACACCTTC.

The chain combines TRBV25-1 with TRBJ1-6; 7 positions agree with TRBD1. CDR1 MGHDK and CDR2 SYGVNS come from the germline V gene. The CDR3 has 16 residues. Unmatched junction bases numbered 16, after V lost 2 bases and J lost 15 bases. This CDR3 reads CASSEPGSRGTLLLHF. CDR3 DNA sequence: TGTGCCAGCAGTGAACCGGGGTCCAGGGGGACCCTTCTCCTCCACTTT.

The rearrangement uses TRBV27 and TRBJ1-5; maybe TRBD1 (5 bases). V was clipped by 0 bases and J by 0 bases, with 9 bases between them. Germline CDR1 MNHEY, CDR2 SMNVEV (reference sequence). There are 16 residues in the CDR3. This chain's CDR3 is CASSLSGQSSNQPQHF. The CDR3 DNA reads as TGTGCCAGCAGTTTATCGGGGCAGTCTAGCAATCAGCCCCAGCATTTT.

The genes are TRBV13 and TRBJ1-2, with 9 nucleotides matching TRBD1. The CDR3 has 14 amino acids. Germline lookup yields CDR1 PRHDT and CDR2 FYEKMQ (reference sequence). Trimming cost V 5 bases and J 5 bases; bases outside gene matches: 6. CDR3 protein: CASSARDRAYGYTF. Here the CDR3 DNA reads TGTGCCAGCAGCGCAAGGGACAGGGCATATGGCTACACCTTC. Looking up the rest from reference TRBV13 and TRBJ1-2 gives the full variable domain: AAGVIQSPRHLIKEKRETATLKCYPIPRHDTVYWYQQGPGQDPQFLISFYEKMQSDKGSIPDRFSAQQFSDYHSELNMSSLELGDSALYFCASSARDRAYGYTFGSGTRLTVV.

There are a few counts of this clone. The CDR3 bases are TGCAGCGTTGCAGGGCCTAGCACAGATACGCAGTATTTT. This gives the protein CSVAGPSTDTQYF. V and J are TRBV29-1 and TRBJ2-3, with D possibly TRBD1 on 5 matching bases. V shed 4 bases and J shed 0 bases, with 8 bases lying between them. CDR3 length: 13 amino acids. The germline CDR1 and CDR2 sequences are SQVTM and ANQGSEA.

The chain has TRBV12-5 and TRBJ1-1; a possible D gene is TRBD1 (5 bases). The ends were cut back, 4 bases at V and 8 bases at J, with 11 bases in the middle. The CDR3 contains 12 residues. The V gene's germline CDR1 is LGHNT and CDR2 FRNRAP. This CDR3 reads CASGYGTLEAFF. For the CDR3, the DNA is TGTGCTAGTGGTTATGGGACTCTAGAAGCTTTCTTT. Variable domain in full (rest from reference TRBV12-5 and TRBJ1-1): DARVTQTPRHKVTEMGQEVTMRCQPILGHNTVFWYRQTMMQGLELLAYFRNRAPLDDSGMPKDRFSAEMPDATLATLKIQPSEPRDSAVYFCASGYGTLEAFFGQGTRLTVV.

The chain carries TRBV10-3 and TRBJ1-2; no clear D. V was pared by 3 bases and J by 4 bases, with 9 bases between. This CDR3 region has 13 residues. Germline V gene lookup returns CDR1 ENHRY and CDR2 SYGVKD. CDR3 nucleotides: TGTGCCATCAGTGAATTCACGGGCTATGGCTACACCTTC. As protein: CAISEFTGYGYTF.

J is TRBJ2-7 and V is TRBV7-9; the match to TRBD1 covers 7 bases. Per germline, CDR1 SEHNR and CDR2 FQNEAQ (reference sequence). The CDR3 is 14 residues long. The trim removed 5 bases at V and 2 bases at J, leaving 6 bases unmatched. The CDR3 bases are TGTGCCAGCAGCGCGGACAGGTCGGCCTACGAGCAGTACTTC. This codes for CASSADRSAYEQYF.

The chain recombines TRBV19 with TRBJ1-1; 8 nucleotides agree with TRBD1. V shed 6 bases and J 5 bases; nucleotides not matched to a gene: 8. Germline loops: CDR1 LNHDA, CDR2 SQIVND (reference sequence). The CDR3 runs to 14 residues. CDR3 sequence reads: CASRITGGRTEAFF. The CDR3 region has the DNA TGTGCCAGTAGGATAACAGGGGGGAGGACTGAAGCTTTCTTT.

The chain is built from TRBV28 and TRBJ2-7; the match to TRBD2 covers 7 bases. After removal of 6 bases from V and 0 bases from J, the junction contained 8 bases not matched to a gene. The V gene's germline CDR1 is MDHEN and CDR2 SYDVKM. CDR3 length equals 15 residues. CDR3 in amino acids: CASSSREAGSYEQYF. The DNA for the CDR3 is TGTGCCAGCAGCTCTCGGGAGGCCGGCTCCTACGAGCAGTACTTC.

The chain carries TRBV4-2 and TRBJ1-1; a possible D gene is TRBD1 (5 bases). Germline CDR1 and CDR2: LGHNA and YNFKEQ. V shed 0 bases and J shed 0 bases, with 14 bases lying between them. CDR3 length: 17 residues. The CDR3 DNA reads TGTGCCAGCAGCCAAGACCCTGGCGGGGCGGTGAACACTGAAGCTTTCTTT. Its protein is CASSQDPGGAVNTEAFF.